The 25 T cell receptor beta chains listed next were all sequenced from one sample in a study of cytomegalovirus exposure and HLA in healthy donors. Amplification used 60 Vbeta primers and 13 Jbeta primers. Data came from immunoSEQ multiplex PCR; TCRdb stores just in-frame clones and leaves some out. The data hold some 140,000 clones, with nearly 80% observed a single time. Sample: PBMCs. These receptors originate from a man aged 25-45 years in good health and CMV-seropositive.

This clone was observed a single time. The chain recombines TRBV5-1 with TRBJ2-1; TRBD2 matches 11 bases. V was clipped by 5 bases and J by 4 bases; unmatched bases: 8. The germline CDR1 and CDR2 sequences are SGHRS and YFSETQ. This CDR3 region has 16 residues. The CDR3 spells CASRGLAVPVYNEQFF. For the CDR3, the DNA is TGCGCCAGCAGGGGACTAGCGGTTCCCGTATACAATGAGCAGTTCTTC. The complete variable domain, with remaining parts taken from reference TRBV5-1 and TRBJ2-1, reads KAGVTQTPRYLIKTRGQQVTLSCSPISGHRSVSWYQQTPGQGLQFLFEYFSETQRNKGNFPGRFSGRQFSNSRSEMNVSTLELGDSALYLCASRGLAVPVYNEQFFGPGTRLTVL.

Details on this clone: A read error may account for a junction end that differs from germline. The chain links TRBV29-1 to TRBJ1-1; TRBD1 is a possible D gene (5 bases). Germline V gene sequence: CDR1 SQVTM, CDR2 ANQGSEA. CDR3 length: 14 residues. CDR3 nucleotides: TGCAACGTTGAAGGTCTGGAGGGGAGCACTGAAGCTTTCTTT. It translates to CNVEGLEGSTEAFF. The complete variable domain, with remaining parts taken from reference TRBV29-1 and TRBJ1-1, reads SAVISQKPSRDICQRGTSLTIQCQVDSQVTMMFWYRQQPGQSLTLIATANQGSEATYESGFVIDKFPISRPNLTFSTLTVSNMSPEDSSIYLCNVEGLEGSTEAFFGQGTRLTVV.

V gene TRBV4-2 combines with J gene TRBJ2-5; D is unresolved. The germline V gene encodes CDR1 LGHNA and CDR2 YNFKEQ. Trimming stripped 2 bases from V and 2 bases from J, with 12 bases between. The CDR3 spans 15 residues. The CDR3 region is CASSQSSSVQETQYF. In nucleotides, the CDR3 is TGTGCCAGCAGCCAATCAAGTAGTGTGCAAGAGACCCAGTACTTC.

The chain recombines TRBV9 with TRBJ2-1; 13 bases fit TRBD2. Germline values: CDR1 SGDLS, CDR2 YYNGEE. The V gene end was trimmed by 4 bases and the J gene end by 6 bases; junction bases not matched to a gene: 4. The CDR3 runs to 15 residues. CDR3 region: CASSRTSGSFNEQFF. The CDR3 nucleotides read TGTGCCAGCAGCCGGACTAGCGGGAGTTTCAATGAGCAGTTCTTC.

The gene calls are TRBV18 and TRBJ2-7; 9 positions match TRBD1. The junction had 14 bases not matched to a gene; V was cut back by 3 bases and J by 5 bases. The CDR3 runs to 17 residues. The germline V gene has CDR1 KGHSH and CDR2 LQKENI. CDR3 loop: CASSPVMTGQGFNEQYF. The CDR3 bases are TGTGCCAGCTCACCTGTGATGACGGGACAGGGTTTCAACGAGCAGTACTTC.

The J gene is TRBJ2-2, the V gene TRBV6-1; 11 nucleotides align to TRBD2. CDR1 and CDR2 (germline): MNHNS, SASEGT. The CDR3 runs to 15 residues. With V trimmed by 6 bases and J by 3 bases, 3 bases remained unmatched. The CDR3 bases are TGTGCCAGCAGCGTACTAGCGGGGGACACCGGGGAGCTGTTTTTT. Protein sequence: CASSVLAGDTGELFF.

This clone was seen once. The rearrangement links TRBV5-1 to TRBJ2-5; 7 bases align to TRBD2. The germline CDR1 and CDR2 sequences are SGHRS and YFSETQ. This CDR3 has 15 residues. V shed 4 bases, J shed 2 bases, and the junction held 8 bases outside the gene matches. The CDR3 spells CASSHSGALQETQYF. In nucleotides, the CDR3 is TGCGCCAGCAGCCACAGCGGGGCACTACAAGAGACCCAGTACTTC.

The chain employs TRBV5-8 and TRBJ1-5, with TRBD1 identical over 9 bases. J was trimmed by 5 bases and V by 0 bases; bases with no gene match: 9. CDR1 is SGHTS, CDR2 YDEGEE, per germline. This CDR3 has 17 residues. DNA of the CDR3: TGTGCCAGCAGCTTGGCCGGGACAGGGTGGAGGGATCAGCCCCAGCATTTT. Its protein is CASSLAGTGWRDQPQHF.

This clone turned up a few times. The chain has TRBV11-3 and TRBJ2-1; 9 positions match TRBD2. The V segment lost 5 bases and the J segment 10 bases; nucleotides outside the gene matches: 12. The CDR3 sequence is 15 residues long. Germline V gives CDR1 SGHNT, CDR2 YENEEA. CDR3 nucleotides: TGTGCCAGCAGCGCGAGCTGGGGGCTAGCGGGAGAGCAGTTCTTC. Amino acid sequence: CASSASWGLAGEQFF.

The V call is TRBV28, the J call TRBJ1-4; tentative D call: TRBD1 (6 bases). Germline V gene data show CDR1 as MDHEN and CDR2 as SYDVKM. V was pared by 8 bases and J by 6 bases, with 13 bases between. CDR3 length: 13 residues. CDR3 DNA: TGTGCCAGCCATCAGGGGACCTATGAAAAACTGTTTTTT. This gives the protein CASHQGTYEKLFF.

This chain links TRBV5-1 with TRBJ1-2, with D perhaps matching TRBD1 (6 bases). From germline, CDR1 is SGHRS and CDR2 YFSETQ. This CDR3 is 16 amino acids long. V dropped 0 bases and J dropped 3 bases, with 15 bases sitting between them. Written as DNA, the CDR3 is TGCGCCAGCAGCTTGGGGAACGGGGGGGCCGACTATGGCTACACCTTC. Translated, it gives CASSLGNGGADYGYTF. The full variable domain, in which reference TRBV5-1 and TRBJ1-2 provide the parts outside the CDR3, is KAGVTQTPRYLIKTRGQQVTLSCSPISGHRSVSWYQQTPGQGLQFLFEYFSETQRNKGNFPGRFSGRQFSNSRSEMNVSTLELGDSALYLCASSLGNGGADYGYTFGSGTRLTVV.

The rearrangement joins TRBV28 to TRBJ2-6, with TRBD2 identical over 8 bases. Germline V gene lookup returns CDR1 MDHEN and CDR2 SYDVKM. The CDR3 contains 18 residues. Trimming at V came to 1 base and at J to 1 base, leaving 6 bases not matched to a gene. Here the CDR3 reads CASSLSGLGKSGANVLTF. In nucleotides, the CDR3 is TGTGCCAGCAGTTTATCGGGACTAGGCAAGTCTGGGGCCAACGTCCTGACTTTC.

The chain recombines TRBV30 with TRBJ2-4, with 8 nucleotides matching TRBD2. The CDR3 sequence is 17 residues long. Germline trimming cut 0 bases from V and 2 bases from J; bases unmatched to any gene: 9. Germline V CDR1 and CDR2: GTSNPN, SVGIG (reference sequence). DNA of the CDR3: TGTGCCTGGAGTGTACGGCCGGGGGGGAGGCCCAAAAACATTCAGTACTTC. Translating gives CAWSVRPGGRPKNIQYF.

This chain uses TRBV5-4 with TRBJ2-3; 7 nucleotides align to TRBD2. Germline V lookup: CDR1 SGHNT, CDR2 YYREEE (reference sequence). The CDR3 loop spans 15 amino acids. The trim removed 6 bases at V and 0 bases at J, leaving 7 bases unmatched. CDR3 protein: CASTLLAASTDTQYF. In DNA, the CDR3 is TGTGCCAGCACCCTCCTAGCGGCTAGCACAGATACGCAGTATTTT.

This rearrangement joins TRBV28 to TRBJ2-1; 9 nucleotides agree with TRBD2. The CDR3 is 18 amino acids. V dropped 2 bases and J dropped 0; count of bases not matched to a gene: 8. Germline assignment: CDR1 MDHEN and CDR2 SYDVKM. The CDR3 sequence: CASSLMGLAGLSYNEQFF. For the CDR3, the DNA is TGTGCCAGCAGTTTAATGGGCCTAGCGGGACTCTCCTACAATGAGCAGTTCTTC.

A word on this clone: The same CDR3 also results from other DNA sequences found in this sample. CDR3 sequence (DNA): TGTGCCAGCAGCTTAGGGACTTACTCCTACGAGCAGTACTTC. The encoded protein is CASSLGTYSYEQYF. J is TRBJ2-7 and V is TRBV13, with D unclear. V was clipped by 0 bases and J by 0 bases, with 6 bases between them. CDR1 and CDR2 from the germline V gene are PRHDT and FYEKMQ (reference sequence). The CDR3 is made up of 14 amino acids.

V and J are TRBV4-1 and TRBJ2-3; 7 bases align to TRBD2. V gave up 0 bases and J gave up 1 base; unmatched junction bases: 10. CDR1 MGHRA and CDR2 YSYEKL come from the germline V gene. There are 18 residues in the CDR3. CDR3 amino acids: CASSQDIRIAGRTDTQYF. CDR3 DNA: TGCGCCAGCAGCCAAGATATTAGGATAGCGGGCCGCACAGATACGCAGTATTTT.

V is TRBV7-2 and J is TRBJ2-7, with 10 bases identical to TRBD2. This CDR3 is 13 amino acids long. Germline V gene sequence: CDR1 SGHTA, CDR2 FQGNSA. The junction had 2 bases not matched to a gene; V was cut back by 3 bases and J by 6 bases. CDR3 loop: CASSFASGGEQYF. The CDR3 region has the DNA TGTGCCAGCAGCTTTGCTAGCGGGGGCGAGCAGTACTTC. The variable domain in full, completed from reference TRBV7-2 and TRBJ2-7, reads GAGVSQSPSNKVTEKGKDVELRCDPISGHTALYWYRQSLGQGLEFLIYFQGNSAPDKSGLPSDRFSAERTGGSVSTLTIQRTQQEDSAVYLCASSFASGGEQYFGPGTRLTVT.

The table lists this clone with a count of one. The rearrangement joins TRBV13 to TRBJ2-7; D is unclear. The germline CDR1 and CDR2 sequences are PRHDT and FYEKMQ (reference sequence). The CDR3 covers 13 residues. The V end lost 3 bases, the J end lost 1 base, and 7 bases lay between the germline ends. The CDR3, as DNA: TGTGCCAGCAGCTTCCCAGGATCCTACGAGCAGTACTTC. Translation: CASSFPGSYEQYF.

This clone was counted a few times. The V gene is TRBV15, the J gene TRBJ2-2; D uncertain. Trimming left V 2 bases short and J 3 bases short, with 4 bases between. The CDR3 loop spans 13 amino acids. Germline lookup yields CDR1 LNHNV and CDR2 YYDKDF (reference sequence). The DNA for the CDR3 is TGTGCCACCAGCAGACAGGACACCGGGGAGCTGTTTTTT. It is translated as CATSRQDTGELFF.

V and J are TRBV7-9 and TRBJ1-1; a possible D gene is TRBD1 (6 bases). The CDR3 covers 15 residues. CDR1 SEHNR and CDR2 FQNEAQ come from the germline V gene (reference sequence). Between the trimmed V and J ends, which lost 4 bases and 0 bases, there was a span of 12 bases. In DNA, the CDR3 is TGTGCCAGCAGCTCTGAGACAGGCATGAACACTGAAGCTTTCTTT. It specifies CASSSETGMNTEAFF.

This chain uses TRBV27 with TRBJ2-7; 10 nucleotides align to TRBD2. In germline, CDR1 is MNHEY, CDR2 SMNVEV (reference sequence). The CDR3 is 14 residues long. V lost 9 bases, J lost 6 bases, and 11 bases stayed unmatched. CDR3 nucleotide sequence: TGTGCCAGTCTTGCGAGCGGGAGGGCCAGCGAGCAGTACTTC. Translation gives CASLASGRASEQYF.

The chain couples TRBV18 to TRBJ1-2, with a weak D call TRBD1 (6 bases). This CDR3 is built from 15 residues. The germline V gene has CDR1 KGHSH and CDR2 LQKENI. Trimming pared 4 bases from V and 4 bases from J, leaving 16 bases between. The CDR3 loop reads CASSRQGGRSYGYTF. The CDR3 region has the DNA TGTGCCAGCTCACGGCAAGGGGGAAGAAGCTATGGCTACACCTTC.

The rearrangement links TRBV13 to TRBJ2-1; 7 bases agree with TRBD1. The CDR3 runs to 16 residues. With 4 bases clipped from V and 6 bases from J, the junction kept 12 bases outside the gene matches. From germline, CDR1 is PRHDT and CDR2 FYEKMQ (reference sequence). CDR3 nucleotides: TGTGCCAGCAGCTCAAACAGGGGTTGGATGATCAATGAGCAGTTCTTC. Amino acid sequence: CASSSNRGWMINEQFF.

The chain joins TRBV11-2 to TRBJ2-1, with 9 bases matching TRBD2. Per the germline V gene, CDR1 is SGHAT and CDR2 is FQNNGV. The CDR3 consists of 15 residues. J gave up 5 bases and V 1 base, and 3 bases lay outside the gene matches. CDR3 DNA: TGTGCCAGCAGCTTAGCTAGCGGGATTAACAATGAGCAGTTCTTC. Protein sequence: CASSLASGINNEQFF. Combining the CDR3 with reference TRBV11-2 and TRBJ2-1 gives the whole variable domain EAGVAQSPRYKIIEKRQSVAFWCNPISGHATLYWYQQILGQGPKLLIQFQNNGVVDDSQLPKDRFSAERLKGVDSTLKIQPAKLEDSAVYLCASSLASGINNEQFFGPGTRLTVL.